This entry concerns a single T cell receptor (beta chain). Its antigen is still unknown. These data come from a study of cytomegalovirus exposure and HLA in healthy donors. Study results and caveats: Most TCR sequences were uncommon, yet certain public TCRs appeared in many donors. Diagnosis of cytomegalovirus status made by the classifier reportedly showed high specificity and sensitivity. The authors considered a cluster of highly shared sequence variants likely to be a sequencing artifact.

Trimming shortened V by 5 bases and J by 3 bases, and 7 bases separated the two germline ends. Germline V gene lookup returns CDR1 ENHRY and CDR2 SYGVKD. The CDR3 contains 12 residues. Primers included in the PCR were 60 Vbeta and 13 Jbeta primers. Authors' processing steps: Counted up in a later analysis, unique TCR beta chains came to some 80 million, with 9.5 million to 13 million shared. The method was immunoSEQ multiplex PCR; TCRdb's version includes in-frame clones alone and lacks a portion of them. That table supplies the V and J calls and clone size; D and trimming were determined from the DNA. The sample includes 150,000 to 200,000 clones, 60% to 80% of them seen just once.

Sequenced: PBMCs. The V and J genes are TRBV10-3 and TRBJ2-5; the D gene is possibly TRBD1 (6 bases). This clonotype originated in a man aged 60 to 75 in good health and CMV-seronegative. DNA for the CDR3: TGTGCCATCAGTCCAGGGGAAGAGACCCAGTACTTC. Protein sequence: CAISPGEETQYF.